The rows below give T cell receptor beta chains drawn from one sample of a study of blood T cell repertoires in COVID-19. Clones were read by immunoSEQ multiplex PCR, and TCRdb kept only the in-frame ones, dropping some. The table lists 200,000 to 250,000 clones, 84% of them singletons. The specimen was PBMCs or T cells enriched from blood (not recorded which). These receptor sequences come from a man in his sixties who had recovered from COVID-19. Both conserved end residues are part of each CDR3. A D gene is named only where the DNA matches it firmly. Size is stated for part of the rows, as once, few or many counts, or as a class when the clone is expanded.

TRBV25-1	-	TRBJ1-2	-	CASSEDSLGSYTF	TGTGCCAGCAGTGAGGATTCCCTCGGGAGCTACACCTTC
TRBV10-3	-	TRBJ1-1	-	CAISEGGGMNTEAFF	TGTGCCATCAGTGAGGGGGGCGGAATGAACACTGAAGCTTTCTTT
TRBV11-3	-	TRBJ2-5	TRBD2	CASSPRTSGGAGGTQYF	TGTGCCAGCAGCCCCCGGACTAGCGGGGGGGCCGGCGGTACCCAGTACTTC
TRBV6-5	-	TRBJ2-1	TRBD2	CASSNSREGPLVF	TGTGCCAGCAGTAACTCTCGGGAGGGGCCTCTGGTCTTC
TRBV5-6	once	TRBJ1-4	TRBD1	CASSGRDRALSEKLFF	TGTGCCAGCAGCGGTAGGGACAGGGCTCTGAGTGAAAAACTGTTTTTT
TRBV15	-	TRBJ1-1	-	CATSRGRGEMGNTEAFF	TGTGCCACCAGCAGAGGCCGCGGAGAGATGGGGAACACTGAAGCTTTCTTT
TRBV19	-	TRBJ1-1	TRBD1	CASRKTGRGAEAFF	TGTGCCAGTAGAAAGACAGGGAGAGGCGCTGAAGCTTTCTTT
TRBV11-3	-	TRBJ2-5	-	CASSPRDLQETQYF	TGTGCCAGCAGCCCGCGGGACCTCCAAGAGACCCAGTACTTC
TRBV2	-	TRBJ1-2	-	CASSERQAGYGYTF	TGTGCCAGCAGTGAACGGCAGGCAGGCTATGGCTACACCTTC
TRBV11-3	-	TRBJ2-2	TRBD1	CASSLGQGTGELFF	TGTGCCAGCAGCCTCGGACAGGGCACCGGGGAGCTGTTTTTT
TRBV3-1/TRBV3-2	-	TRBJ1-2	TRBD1	CASSQGQGQDLRGYTF	TGTGCCAGCAGCCAAGGTCAGGGACAGGATCTTCGTGGCTACACCTTC
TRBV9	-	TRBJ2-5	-	CASSVGASWSETQYF	TGTGCCAGCAGCGTAGGTGCTAGTTGGAGCGAGACCCAGTACTTC
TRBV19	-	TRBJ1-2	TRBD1	CASSRQGLYGYTF	TGTGCCAGTAGCCGACAGGGTCTGTATGGCTACACCTTC
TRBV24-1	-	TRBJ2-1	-	CATSERGGPQHEQFF	TGTGCCACCAGTGAAAGGGGGGGCCCGCAACATGAGCAGTTCTTC
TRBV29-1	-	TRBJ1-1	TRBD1	CSVESGQGLAFF	TGCAGCGTTGAATCCGGACAGGGGTTGGCTTTCTTT
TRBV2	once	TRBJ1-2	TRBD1	CASRRDSSNYGYTF	TGTGCCAGCAGACGGGACAGCTCTAACTATGGCTACACCTTC
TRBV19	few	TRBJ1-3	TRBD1	CASSPWTGGKNTIYF	TGTGCCAGTAGCCCTTGGACAGGGGGCAAGAACACCATATATTTT
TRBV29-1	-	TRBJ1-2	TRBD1	CSAPAQGELGYTF	TGCAGCGCCCCGGCGCAGGGGGAGCTTGGCTACACCTTC
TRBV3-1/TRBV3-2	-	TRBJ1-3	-	CASSQAPGSGNTIYF	TGTGCCAGCAGCCAAGCACCGGGGTCTGGAAACACCATATATTTT
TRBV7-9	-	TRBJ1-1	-	CASSSGGETEAFF	TGTGCCAGCAGCTCTGGGGGGGAAACTGAAGCTTTCTTT
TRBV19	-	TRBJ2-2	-	CASSPDAQRPNTGELFF	TGTGCCAGTAGTCCAGACGCACAGAGACCGAACACCGGGGAGCTGTTTTTT
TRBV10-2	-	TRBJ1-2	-	CASRETGTDGYTF	TGCGCCAGCAGGGAAACAGGGACGGACGGCTACACCTTC